The 15 T cell receptor beta chains below were found in one sample sequenced in a study of control samples from healthy donors and cancer patients. Using immunoSEQ multiplex PCR, the repertoire was profiled, and TCRdb retains in-frame clones only, with some absent. The data contain 190,000 or so clones, over 80% of them seen just once; the ten biggest clones take up over 1.3%. The sample comprised blood. The source of these receptors is a man aged 18 to 35 in good health.

The chain recombines TRBV28 with TRBJ2-7; perhaps TRBD2 as D (6 bases). The CDR3 runs to 14 residues. Trimming removed 2 bases at V and 4 bases at J, with 12 bases between. Per the germline V gene, CDR1 is MDHEN and CDR2 is SYDVKM. This chain's CDR3 is CASSLSQGLYEQYF. The CDR3 DNA is TGTGCCAGCAGTTTAAGCCAGGGACTGTACGAGCAGTACTTC.

The chain has TRBV12-3 or TRBV12-4 and TRBJ1-1; D not certain. The CDR3 extends over 13 amino acids. The V end lost 2 bases, the J end lost 1 base, and 5 bases lay between the germline ends. DNA of the CDR3: TGTGCCAGCAGTTTACAAGGGAACACTGAAGCTTTCTTT. It codes for CASSLQGNTEAFF.

The genes are TRBV24-1 and TRBJ1-2; a weak D match, TRBD1 (5 bases). Between the trimmed V and J ends, which lost 6 bases and 3 bases, there was a span of 10 bases. The CDR3 runs to 13 residues. Germline V gene data show CDR1 as KGHDR and CDR2 as SFDVKD. As DNA, the CDR3 is TGTGCCACCAGTAGAGGGACGGACTATGGCTACACCTTC. This codes for CATSRGTDYGYTF.

The chain has TRBV12-3 or TRBV12-4 and TRBJ2-1; no firm D call. The CDR3 consists of 12 residues. V lost 4 bases and J 9 bases, leaving 10 bases between the germline ends. This CDR3 reads CASSYIKVEQFF. The CDR3 bases are TGTGCCAGCAGTTACATTAAGGTTGAGCAGTTCTTC.

The rearrangement links TRBV29-1 to TRBJ2-7; TRBD2 agrees at 7 bases. Germline CDR1 and CDR2: SQVTM and ANQGSEA. The junction had 11 bases not matched to a gene; V was cut back by 6 bases and J by 0 bases. This CDR3 comprises 15 residues. This CDR3 is CSVLKLRGVSYEQYF. The CDR3 region has the DNA TGCAGCGTCCTGAAGCTCCGGGGGGTCTCCTACGAGCAGTACTTC.

The chain uses TRBV19 and TRBJ1-5; 9 positions agree with TRBD1. The CDR3 extends over 15 amino acids. Germline V CDR1 and CDR2: LNHDA, SQIVND (reference sequence). The ends lost 7 bases at V and 4 bases at J; junction bases unmatched: 8. Here the CDR3 reads CASTTGTGPNQPQHF. In DNA form, the CDR3 reads TGTGCCAGTACAACCGGGACAGGGCCTAATCAGCCCCAGCATTTT. Drawing the rest from reference TRBV19 and TRBJ1-5, the complete variable domain is DGGITQSPKYLFRKEGQNVTLSCEQNLNHDAMYWYRQDPGQGLRLIYYSQIVNDFQKGDIAEGYSVSREKKESFPLTVTSAQKNPTAFYLCASTTGTGPNQPQHFGDGTRLSIL.

V and J are TRBV6-6 and TRBJ2-5; 7 nucleotides match TRBD1. Germline values: CDR1 MNHNY, CDR2 SVGAGI (reference sequence). CDR3 size: 17 residues. J gave up 6 bases and V 5 bases, and 18 bases lay outside the gene matches. In nucleotides, the CDR3 is TGTGCCAGCAGTCGTACACAGGGGCCTCGGTCGTTTAAGACCCAGTACTTC. Translation: CASSRTQGPRSFKTQYF.

The rearrangement joins TRBV4-1 to TRBJ2-7; 12 bases match TRBD2. The J segment lost 4 bases and the V segment lost 3 bases, leaving 4 bases of the junction unmatched. Germline CDR1 MGHRA, CDR2 YSYEKL. CDR3 size: 15 residues. The CDR3 DNA follows: TGCGCCAGCAGCCAGGCTAGCGGGGGGGCTTACGAGCAGTACTTC. Translating it yields CASSQASGGAYEQYF.

V and J are TRBV4-1 and TRBJ2-7; 10 nucleotides line up with TRBD1. CDR3 length: 17 residues. Losses at the gene ends were 1 base for V and 4 bases for J; bases not matched to a gene: 10. The V gene's germline CDR1 is MGHRA and CDR2 YSYEKL. In nucleotides, the CDR3 is TGCGCCAGCAGCCAAGTTCTGGGACAGGGGCTAAAATACGAGCAGTACTTC. Its translation is CASSQVLGQGLKYEQYF.

This sequence joins TRBV20-1 and TRBJ2-7; D could derive from TRBD1 or TRBD2 (5 bases each). The CDR3 extends over 11 amino acids. Germline assignment: CDR1 DFQATT and CDR2 SNEGSKA (reference sequence). V was shortened by 6 bases and J by 1 base, with 7 bases between the two germline ends. The CDR3 is CSAWGSYEQYF. DNA of the CDR3: TGCAGTGCCTGGGGGTCCTACGAGCAGTACTTC.

The genes are TRBV18 and TRBJ1-4, with D unresolved. Per germline, CDR1 KGHSH and CDR2 LQKENI. Trimming cost V 2 bases and J 0 bases, with 10 bases left between them. CDR3 length equals 16 residues. This CDR3 is CASSPRALATNEKLFF. DNA for the CDR3: TGTGCCAGCTCACCAAGAGCCTTAGCAACTAATGAAAAACTGTTTTTT.

The chain joins TRBV9 to TRBJ1-4, with D possibly being TRBD1 (5 bases). The CDR3 runs 15 residues. Germline V gene data show CDR1 as SGDLS and CDR2 as YYNGEE. V gave up 0 bases and J gave up 6 bases, with 12 bases separating them. CDR3 sequence: CASSVVGTVYEKLFF. The CDR3 DNA reads as TGTGCCAGCAGCGTAGTAGGGACCGTCTATGAAAAACTGTTTTTT.

The chain uses TRBV2 and TRBJ2-7; no reliable D call. The CDR3 loop spans 12 amino acids. Germline CDR1 and CDR2: SNHLY and FYNNEI. The germline V and J ends were trimmed by 3 bases and 6 bases, with 9 bases remaining between them. The CDR3 region has the DNA TGTGCCAGCAGTGAGGGCGGTATCGAGCAGTACTTC. Protein: CASSEGGIEQYF.

The chain links TRBV27 to TRBJ1-6; D is perhaps TRBD1 (5 bases). The germline CDR1 and CDR2 sequences are MNHEY and SMNVEV (reference sequence). V lost 8 bases and J 10 bases, leaving 18 bases between the germline ends. CDR3 length equals 14 residues. This CDR3 is CASGLSGIRSPLHF. DNA of the CDR3: TGTGCCAGCGGCCTTTCAGGGATTCGATCACCCCTCCACTTT.

CDR3 bases: TGTGCCAGCAGCTTACTTTCCGGGACAGGGAATTCACCCCTCCACTTT. Amino acids: CASSLLSGTGNSPLHF. The V gene is TRBV5-6, the J gene TRBJ1-6, with TRBD1 matching 9 bases. The CDR3 is 16 amino acids. Germline trimming cut 2 bases from V and 7 bases from J; bases unmatched to any gene: 7. The germline CDR1 and CDR2 sequences are SGHDT and YYEEEE. Together with reference TRBV5-6 and TRBJ1-6, the CDR3 gives the full variable domain: DAGVTQSPTHLIKTRGQQVTLRCSPKSGHDTVSWYQQALGQGPQFIFQYYEEEERQRGNFPDRFSGHQFPNYSSELNVNALLLGDSALYLCASSLLSGTGNSPLHFGNGTRLTVT.